This T cell receptor beta chain was captured in a study of blood T cell repertoires in COVID-19. Recruits, aged about 18 to 95 years, lived in 20 to 30 US areas. The protocol was immunoSEQ multiplex PCR, while the TCRdb copy is restricted to in-frame clones and leaves out a portion. This table holds about 130,000 clones, 65% to 90% found once. Germline V gene sequence: CDR1 MNHEY, CDR2 SVGEGT. The CDR3 extends over 12 amino acids. Trimming pared 7 bases from V and 4 bases from J, leaving 11 bases between. The chain is built from TRBV6-2 or TRBV6-3 and TRBJ2-7; no definite D call. Input material: PBMCs or T cells enriched from blood (not recorded which). The sequence was obtained from a woman aged 45-60 years who had recovered from COVID-19. The chain's CDR3 is CASNPTGYEQYF. The CDR3 coding sequence is TGTGCCAGCAACCCCACGGGTTACGAGCAGTACTTC.